This passage covers 18 T cell receptor beta chains from one sample sequenced in a study of siplizumab effects on memory and regulatory T cells. Here immunoSEQ multiplex PCR was the method, and the copy in TCRdb shows in-frame clones only, minus some. This sample has about 110,000 clones, with 85% to 95% found just once. Sample: CD4+ T cells sorted from blood. The source of these receptors is a human donor in good health.

V usage is TRBV6-5 and J usage is TRBJ2-2; no definite D call. The length of the CDR3 is 15 residues. V gave up 2 bases and J gave up 1 base, with 8 bases separating them. CDR1 is MNHEY and CDR2 is SVGAGI in the germline V gene. CDR3 sequence reads: CASSYRAGNTGELFF. The CDR3 DNA sequence: TGTGCCAGCAGTTACAGGGCCGGGAACACCGGGGAGCTGTTTTTT.

There are a few counts of this clone. In nucleotides, the CDR3 is TGTGCCTGGAGGGGGTCGTGGAACACTGAAGCTTTCTTT. Its protein product is CAWRGSWNTEAFF. This chain links TRBV30 with TRBJ1-1; no definite D call. This CDR3 region has 13 residues. V was trimmed by 3 bases and J by 1 base, leaving 9 bases between them. Per germline, CDR1 GTSNPN and CDR2 SVGIG (reference sequence).

The genes are TRBV7-6 and TRBJ2-7, with D maybe TRBD1 (5 bases). Per germline, CDR1 SGHVS and CDR2 FNYEAQ. The length of the CDR3 is 13 residues. Trimming stripped 6 bases from V and 6 bases from J, with 15 bases between. CDR3 bases: TGTGCCAGCAGACAGGCGACCAAGACCGAGCAGTACTTC. Translation: CASRQATKTEQYF.

The chain links TRBV30 to TRBJ2-5, with D possibly matching TRBD1 (6 bases). Germline assignment: CDR1 GTSNPN and CDR2 SVGIG (reference sequence). The ends were cut back, 5 bases at V and 4 bases at J, with 14 bases in the middle. The CDR3 runs to 13 residues. CDR3 nucleotide sequence: TGTGCCTGGGCTGGTGGGGGCGGAGAGACCCAGTACTTC. This encodes CAWAGGGGETQYF.

The chain links TRBV4-2 to TRBJ2-5; no clear D. The V gene's germline CDR1 is LGHNA and CDR2 YNFKEQ. The CDR3 is made up of 14 amino acids. The V gene lost 0 bases and the J gene lost 3 bases, with 8 bases spanning the gap. CDR3 DNA: TGTGCCAGCAGCCAAGATCCCGCAAAAGAGACCCAGTACTTC. It translates to CASSQDPAKETQYF.

The gene calls are TRBV12-2 and TRBJ2-5; the table's D call of TRBD2 was not tested on the DNA. TRBV12-2 constitutes a pseudogene. The length of the CDR3 is 21 residues. Here the CDR3 reads CASRSTHGGGDSSHLQETQYF. CDR3 DNA: TGTGCAAGTCGCTCAACCCACGGTGGGGGGGACTCTAGCCACTTACAAGAGACCCAGTACTTC.

This chain connects TRBV11-3 to TRBJ2-7, with D uncertain. Looked up from germline, CDR1 is SGHNT and CDR2 is YENEEA. V dropped 3 bases and J dropped 3 bases, with 9 bases sitting between them. The CDR3 runs 13 residues. In nucleotides, the CDR3 is TGTGCCAGCAGCTTGGGGTACGGCTACGAGCAGTACTTC. It translates to CASSLGYGYEQYF.

This chain joins TRBV18 and TRBJ1-1, with 11 bases matching TRBD1. Unmatched junction bases numbered 10, after V lost 1 base and J lost 3 bases. Germline V CDR1 and CDR2: KGHSH, LQKENI. This CDR3 is built from 18 residues. Here the CDR3 DNA reads TGTGCCAGCTCACCACTAGGGACAGGGGGAGGCGTGCACACTGAAGCTTTCTTT. Translation gives CASSPLGTGGGVHTEAFF.

This sequence joins TRBV6-1 and TRBJ2-3; the D is unclear. The V and J ends lost 6 bases and 2 bases respectively, with 15 bases between them. The CDR3 runs to 15 residues. Germline CDR1 MNHNS, CDR2 SASEGT. CDR3 in amino acids: CASRSAVSPTDTQYF. In nucleotides, the CDR3 is TGTGCCAGCAGGTCGGCGGTGTCCCCCACAGATACGCAGTATTTT.

V gene TRBV2 combines with J gene TRBJ1-5; possibly TRBD1 for D (5 bases). Trimming took off 6 bases at V and 6 bases at J, with 18 bases between the two ends. This CDR3 is 15 amino acids long. Per the germline V gene, CDR1 is SNHLY and CDR2 is FYNNEI. The DNA for the CDR3 is TGTGCCAGCAGAGCACTCGGGGGGGGTACTCAGCCCCAGCATTTT. It specifies CASRALGGGTQPQHF.

The chain is built from TRBV6-1 and TRBJ2-1; D not certain. V lost 2 bases and J lost 3, with 8 bases in between. The length of the CDR3 is 14 residues. Looked up from germline, CDR1 is MNHNS and CDR2 is SASEGT. CDR3: CASSESGRYNEQFF. The CDR3 DNA sequence: TGTGCCAGCAGTGAAAGTGGCCGCTACAATGAGCAGTTCTTC.

J is TRBJ1-1 and V is TRBV6-1; 8 bases map to TRBD1. The length of the CDR3 is 13 residues. J was trimmed by 6 bases and V by 7 bases; bases with no gene match: 7. Per germline, CDR1 MNHNS and CDR2 SASEGT. In nucleotides, the CDR3 is TGTGCCAGCACAGGACAGGGTATCGCTGAAGCTTTCTTT. As protein: CASTGQGIAEAFF.

The chain links TRBV6-5 to TRBJ2-7, with a tentative D call TRBD2 (6 bases). Looked up from germline, CDR1 is MNHEY and CDR2 is SVGAGI. The CDR3 sequence is 16 residues long. Trimming stripped 2 bases from V and 2 bases from J, with 16 bases between. The CDR3: CASSYRPGTLAYEQYF. As DNA, the CDR3 is TGTGCCAGCAGTTACCGTCCCGGGACTTTGGCCTACGAGCAGTACTTC.

The V gene is TRBV4-1, the J gene TRBJ1-2; 7 positions agree with TRBD1. The CDR3 is 13 residues long. After removal of 6 bases from V and 2 bases from J, the junction contained 3 bases not matched to a gene. Germline assignment: CDR1 MGHRA and CDR2 YSYEKL. CDR3 sequence (DNA): TGCGCCAGCAGTTCGACAGGGAACTATGGCTACACCTTC. Its protein is CASSSTGNYGYTF.

This clone was detected only once. The J gene is TRBJ1-3, the V gene TRBV7-2; weak D call: TRBD1 (6 bases). In germline, CDR1 is SGHTA, CDR2 FQGNSA. This CDR3 region has 15 residues. Between the trimmed V and J ends, which lost 2 bases and 4 bases, there was a span of 12 bases. The CDR3 sequence is CASSLNRADGNTIYF. DNA of the CDR3: TGTGCCAGCAGCTTAAACAGGGCAGACGGAAACACCATATATTTT.

This rearrangement joins TRBV13 to TRBJ2-3; D ambiguous. Trimming stripped 5 bases from V and 0 bases from J, with 6 bases between. CDR1 and CDR2 from the germline V gene are PRHDT and FYEKMQ (reference sequence). The CDR3 is made up of 13 amino acids. The CDR3 reads CASSQESTDTQYF. DNA of the CDR3: TGTGCCAGCAGCCAGGAGAGCACAGATACGCAGTATTTT. The full variable domain, completed using reference TRBV13 and TRBJ2-3, is AAGVIQSPRHLIKEKRETATLKCYPIPRHDTVYWYQQGPGQDPQFLISFYEKMQSDKGSIPDRFSAQQFSDYHSELNMSSLELGDSALYFCASSQESTDTQYFGPGTRLTVL.

The chain carries TRBV5-5 and TRBJ2-5; either TRBD1 or TRBD2 may supply D (5 bases each). V was pared by 3 bases and J by 3 bases, with 9 bases between. Germline assignment: CDR1 SGHKS and CDR2 YYEKEE (reference sequence). This CDR3 contains 13 residues. CDR3 loop: CASSWGMEETQYF. DNA for the CDR3: TGTGCCAGCAGCTGGGGGATGGAAGAGACCCAGTACTTC.

The chain employs TRBV19 and TRBJ2-1, with 10 nucleotides matching TRBD2. Germline V gene sequence: CDR1 LNHDA, CDR2 SQIVND (reference sequence). The CDR3 length is 16 residues. The trim removed 3 bases at V and 2 bases at J, leaving 4 bases unmatched. This chain's CDR3 is CASSIQAGGPYNEQFF. Written as DNA, the CDR3 is TGTGCCAGTAGTATTCAAGCGGGAGGGCCCTACAATGAGCAGTTCTTC.